This TCR beta chain was captured in a study of early T cells in non-severe SARS-CoV-2 infection. This clonotype was counted between two and nine times. TCRdb analysed the 5' RACE reads with MiXCR anew, one entry per CDR3 protein. The sample has some 120,000 distinct CDR3 sequences, under 15% seen once. V gave up 4 bases and J gave up 0 bases, with 12 bases separating them. CDR1 and CDR2 from the germline V gene are SGDLS and YYNGEE. The length of the CDR3 is 15 residues. Sequencing was performed on whole blood. The origin of this receptor is an adult who was a healthcare worker with PCR-confirmed SARS-CoV-2 infection or an uninfected control (not recorded which). V is TRBV9 and J is TRBJ2-3, with D tentatively TRBD1 (6 bases). The chain's CDR3 is CASSSRDTSTDTQYF. In DNA, the CDR3 is TGTGCCAGCAGCTCCCGGGACACTAGCACAGATACGCAGTATTTT.